This T cell receptor beta chain was sequenced during a study of vaccination and CD4 T cells after COVID-19 (dated by TCRdb to the early 2020s). About the study as a whole: SARS-CoV-2 positivity had been established in the convalescent patients by nasal swab PCR, and mild disease was recorded in some 10 of these patients and severe disease in one. In the convalescent cohort there were six males and four females, among whom were two Hispanic individuals, seven Caucasians, two Asians and one multiracial person. Two doses of either the Pfizer-BioNTech BNT162b2 vaccine (n=8) or the Moderna mRNA-1273 vaccine (n=2) were administered to participants. Post-COVID blood samples from convalescent patients were collected a median of around 100 days after diagnosis, with a range of roughly 30 to 170 days. The time from the second vaccine dose to post-vaccine blood sampling had a median of approximately 72 days and ranged from about 12 to 241 days. Overlapping spike peptide pools from SARS-CoV-2 and from the common cold coronaviruses HCoV-NL63, HCoV-OC43 and HCoV-229E were used as culture stimuli. Control cultures used a CEFX viral epitope pool as positive control, an HIV-1 Nef peptide pool as negative control, or no peptide. In roughly eleven COVID-19 convalescent patients and 4 infection-naive healthy vaccine recipients, the spike-specific CD4+ TCR repertoire before mRNA vaccination was compared with the repertoire after mRNA vaccination. Overall study results and their limits: Among convalescent patients, a median around 86% of the SARS-CoV-2-reactive clones seen after vaccination appeared only after vaccination, which suggests priming specific to the vaccine. The median count of SARS-CoV-2-reactive clonotypes went up from 20 to 25 after infection to 38 after vaccination, although the change was not significant. The study included relatively few convalescent patients and did not analyze early timepoints after natural infection. In convalescent patients, nearly all vaccine-specific clones (304 of 307) were found to be mono-reactive for SARS-CoV-2 spike rather than cross-reactive with common cold coronaviruses.

The library was generated by PCR. At the Johns Hopkins FTIC core, DNA from the cultured CD4+ T cells underwent TCR sequencing with the Oncomine TCR Beta short-read assay. The QIAamp micro DNA kit was used to extract genomic DNA from the cultured CD4+ T cells. Oncomine TCR Beta libraries made from cultured CD4+ T cells were pooled using unique dual indexes and sequenced on an Illumina iSeq 100. The paper's data handling went like this. Non-productive sequences were removed, and CDR3s that did not start with C, did not end with F or W, or were shorter than 7 amino acids were discarded. Antigen-specific clonotypes were identified using the MANAFEST web application through comparison of peptide-stimulated wells with reference and other culture wells. For a clone to be called positive, the clone needed an FDR below 0.05, an odds ratio above 5, and a productive frequency above 0.1% in at least two of three replicate wells. A clonotype was classed as cross-reactive if the clonotype showed significant expansion both in SARS-CoV-2 spike wells and in at least one common cold coronavirus spike condition. Similarity between CDR3 sequences was evaluated in R version 3.6.1 using Levenshtein distances (stringdist) and unrooted phylogenetic trees (ape). TCRdb handled the public reads itself, with Q25 trimming in fastp and clone calling in MiXCR, and kept productive beta chains. Each entry merges the rows of one CDR3 protein and shows their most common DNA and genes. TCRdb, rather than the study authors, made the V and J calls. The sample contains over 10,000 distinct CDR3 sequences, roughly 46% of them found a single time. Of the sample, about 8% falls within the top ten clones.

In light of the paper, this sample's treatment or condition label describes: roughly 10-day PBMC culture with coronavirus spike peptide pools or control peptides (ViraFEST assay). The ViraFEST assay was used in the study, in which antigen-specific T cells were expanded with peptide pools and expanded clonotypes were subsequently identified by TCR sequencing. The convalescent patients' positive SARS-CoV-2 PCR tests fell between March and December 2020, which was before the Alpha, Beta and Delta variants emerged in the United States. PBMCs were cultured at under 2.5 million per well in IMDM supplemented with 5% human AB serum and around 9.5 IU/ml IL-2, with about 10 ug/ml peptide pools added. On days 3 and 7, half of the culture medium was replaced with fresh IL-2-containing medium. Once the cells had been in culture for roughly 10 days, the EasySep CD4+ T cell isolation kit was used to isolate CD4+ T cells by negative selection. Ficoll-Paque Plus gradient centrifugation was used to isolate PBMCs from whole blood, and the isolated PBMCs were then either used fresh or cryopreserved at -140C. In general, triplicate wells were set up for every culture condition.

Concerning this clonotype itself: The antigen it recognizes is unknown. Base qualities are missing; no much larger clone stands one base away.

Relative to germline, V is 4 bases shorter and J is 4 bases shorter, with 14 bases between their ends. From its cysteine to its phenylalanine, the CDR3 spans 14 amino acids. The sequence is cut down to CDR3 DNA, 42 bases in frame from base 1. CDR1 and CDR2 were assigned from the germline V gene (reference sequence) as DFQATT and SNEGSKA. The chain links TRBV20-1 with TRBJ2-1; the D gene is possibly TRBD1 or TRBD2, each agreeing over 5 bases. This TCR was recovered from a human donor who had recovered from COVID-19. The sample consisted of CD4+ T cells from blood, cultured in vitro, taken after SARS-CoV-2 vaccination. The DNA sequence follows: TGCAGTGCTATCCTGGGGCCGGGGTACAATGAGCAGTTCTTC. The translation is CSAILGPGYNEQFF.